This T cell receptor (beta chain) was identified in a study of shared clonotypes between healthy human individuals. Study conclusions and caveats: Researchers found naive subsets generally carried larger estimated richness than memory subsets. Limitation of the genetic and exposure-history diversity represented came from the few donors. Read depth was anticipated to influence clonotype sharing among donors.

The CDR3 runs 14 residues. Germline CDR1 and CDR2: SGDLS and YYNGEE. Between the trimmed V and J ends, which lost 0 bases and 4 bases, there was a span of 7 bases. A roughly 200 ng quantity of DNA, approximately 29,000 T cell genomes, went into the sorted-subset replicate PCRs. Assay used: immunoSEQ multiplex PCR; TCRdb lists only in-frame clones, some missing. In the table there are about 1.1 million clones, approximately 80% of which are singletons. This clone has only one observation. As yet, its antigen is unknown. The origin of this receptor is a man between 18 and 29 years old in good health. Some clones in this sample may be carry-over from other donors' samples. The chain joins TRBV9 to TRBJ1-4; no firm D call. Sequencing input: memory CD4+ T cells from PBMCs. Documented subset: CD45RA-negative fraction. The CDR3, as DNA: TGTGCCAGCAGCGTAGCAGCTCTTAATGAAAAACTGTTTTTT. This gives the protein CASSVAALNEKLFF.